This TCR beta chain was recovered during a study of shared clonotypes between healthy human individuals. About this clone itself: Its target is unknown.

Donors comprised healthy HIV-negative adults lacking recent acute infections or vaccinations. V lost 2 bases, J lost 5 bases, and 12 bases stayed unmatched. This CDR3 spans 19 amino acids. Germline CDR1 and CDR2: SGHRS and YFSETQ. Points from the study as a whole: Enrolling few donors narrowed the genetic and exposure-history diversity that was represented.

The authors split each subset's genomic DNA evenly across several immunoSEQ plates. As processed by the authors: With immunoSEQ giving junction-only sequences and no quality scores, filtering differed. The data were produced by immunoSEQ multiplex PCR, yet TCRdb's version contains in-frame clones alone and is incomplete. That table is the source of V, J and clone size, and D and trimming were worked out from the DNA. The repertoire has roughly 500,000 clones, roughly three quarters of them found once; the top ten carry roughly an eighth. What was sequenced was PBMCs. The rearrangement links TRBV5-1 to TRBJ2-3; the match to TRBD2 covers 15 bases. This receptor was taken from a woman aged 40-49 years in good health. Some clones in this sample may be carry-over from other donors' samples. The chain's CDR3 is CASSFTGRTSGRDGDTQYF. As DNA, the CDR3 is TGCGCCAGCAGCTTCACGGGGAGGACTAGCGGGAGGGATGGAGATACGCAGTATTTT.